This T cell receptor beta chain was documented in a study of vaccination and CD4 T cells after COVID-19. Across the study: Nasal swab PCR had detected SARS-CoV-2 in convalescent patients, 10 or so mild and one severe. Convalescent donors totaled six males and four females, including two who were Hispanic. Sampling that followed vaccination took place a median about 75 days after dose two, within a range of 14 to 241.

This clonotype showed up just a few times. The antigen remains undetermined. The V gene end was trimmed by 4 bases and the J gene end by 4 bases; junction bases not matched to a gene: 2. Looked up from germline, CDR1 is DFQATT and CDR2 is SNEGSKA (reference sequence). The CDR3 extends over 13 amino acids. The sample's treatment: roughly ten-day PBMC culture with coronavirus spike peptide pools or control peptides (ViraFEST assay). About 2 million PBMCs were grown per well alongside about 10 IU/ml IL-2 and 9.5 to 10 ug/ml peptide pools. The Oncomine TCR Beta short-read assay was applied to DNA of cultured CD4+ T cells. MiXCR, run by TCRdb on the PCR reads, gives a single entry per CDR3 protein. This table has approximately 16,000 distinct CDR3 sequences, 30% to 45% appearing once.

The sequenced material came from CD4+ T cells from blood, cultured in vitro. The sequence was collected from a human donor who had recovered from COVID-19. The V gene is TRBV20-1, the J gene TRBJ2-7; TRBD2 agrees at 12 bases. For the CDR3, the DNA is TGCAGTGCTACTAGCGGGAGGGGGTACGAGCAGTACTTC. Translated, it gives CSATSGRGYEQYF.